This T cell receptor beta chain was identified in a study of shared clonotypes between healthy human individuals. Details on this clone: Its target is unknown.

The table came from immunoSEQ multiplex PCR; TCRdb's copy has only in-frame clones and leaves some out. The repertoire holds approximately 2.3 million clones, more than 85% seen once, with 0.39% in the top ten. The CDR3 has 20 amino acids. Donors included only healthy HIV-negative adults lacking recent acute infections or vaccinations. Study-level points and caveats: Among donors, sharing of clonotypes was expected to be affected by sequencing depth.

J is TRBJ1-5 and V is TRBV21-1; the table assigns TRBD1, which was not confirmed against the DNA. TRBV21-1 is a pseudogene. The sequence derives from a man between 18 and 35 years old in good health. Some clones in this sample may be carry-over from other donors' samples. Sequenced: naive CD4+ T cells from PBMCs. The subset was: CD45RA+ positively selected. The CDR3: CASSTTGTFSELRSNQPQHF. CDR3 coding DNA: TGTGCCAGCAGCACGACAGGGACATTCTCCGAACTTCGTAGCAATCAGCCCCAGCATTTT.